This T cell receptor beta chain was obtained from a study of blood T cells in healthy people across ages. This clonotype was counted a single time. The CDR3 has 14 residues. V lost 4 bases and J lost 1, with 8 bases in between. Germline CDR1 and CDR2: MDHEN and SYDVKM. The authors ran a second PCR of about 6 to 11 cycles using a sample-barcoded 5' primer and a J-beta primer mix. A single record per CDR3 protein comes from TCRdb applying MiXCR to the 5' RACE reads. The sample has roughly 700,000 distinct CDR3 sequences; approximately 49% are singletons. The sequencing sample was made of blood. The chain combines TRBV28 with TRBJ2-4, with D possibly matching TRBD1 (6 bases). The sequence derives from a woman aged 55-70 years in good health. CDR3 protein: CASSWTAAKNIQYF. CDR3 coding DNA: TGTGCCAGCAGTTGGACAGCGGCCAAAAACATTCAGTACTTC.